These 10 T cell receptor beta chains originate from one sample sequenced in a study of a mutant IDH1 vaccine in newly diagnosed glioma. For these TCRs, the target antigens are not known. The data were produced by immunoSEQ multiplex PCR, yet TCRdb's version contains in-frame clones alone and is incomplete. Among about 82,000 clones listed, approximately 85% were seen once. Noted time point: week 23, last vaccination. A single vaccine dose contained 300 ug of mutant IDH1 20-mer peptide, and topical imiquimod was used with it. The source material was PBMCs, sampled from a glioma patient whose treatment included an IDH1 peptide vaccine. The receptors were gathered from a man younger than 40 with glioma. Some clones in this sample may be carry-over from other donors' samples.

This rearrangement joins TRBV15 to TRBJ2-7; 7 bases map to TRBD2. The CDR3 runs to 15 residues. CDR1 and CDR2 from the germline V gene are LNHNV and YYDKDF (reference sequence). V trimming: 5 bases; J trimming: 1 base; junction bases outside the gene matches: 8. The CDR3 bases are TGTGCCACCAGCCGCGGGAGAGGTTTATCCTACGAGCAGTACTTC. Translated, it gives CATSRGRGLSYEQYF. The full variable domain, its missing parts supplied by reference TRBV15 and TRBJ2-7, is DAMVIQNPRYQVTQFGKPVTLSCSQTLNHNVMYWYQQKSSQAPKLLFHYYDKDFNNEADTPDNFQSRRPNTSFCFLDIRSPGLGDTAMYLCATSRGRGLSYEQYFGPGTRLTVT.

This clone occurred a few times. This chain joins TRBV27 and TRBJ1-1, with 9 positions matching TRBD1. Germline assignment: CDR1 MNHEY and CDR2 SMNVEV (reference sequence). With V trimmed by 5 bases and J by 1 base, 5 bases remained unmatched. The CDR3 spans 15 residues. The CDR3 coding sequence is TGTGCCAGCAGTGCCTCGACAGGGGGGAACACTGAAGCTTTCTTT. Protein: CASSASTGGNTEAFF.

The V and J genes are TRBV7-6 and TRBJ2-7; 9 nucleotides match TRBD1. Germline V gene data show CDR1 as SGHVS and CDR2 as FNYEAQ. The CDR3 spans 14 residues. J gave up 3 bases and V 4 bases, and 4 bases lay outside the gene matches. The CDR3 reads CASSSMGQGYEQYF. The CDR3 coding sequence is TGTGCCAGCAGCTCAATGGGACAGGGCTACGAGCAGTACTTC. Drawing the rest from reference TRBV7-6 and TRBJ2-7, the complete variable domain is GAGVSQSPRYKVTKRGQDVALRCDPISGHVSLYWYRQALGQGPEFLTYFNYEAQQDKSGLPNDRFSAERPEGSISTLTIQRTEQRDSAMYRCASSSMGQGYEQYFGPGTRLTVT.

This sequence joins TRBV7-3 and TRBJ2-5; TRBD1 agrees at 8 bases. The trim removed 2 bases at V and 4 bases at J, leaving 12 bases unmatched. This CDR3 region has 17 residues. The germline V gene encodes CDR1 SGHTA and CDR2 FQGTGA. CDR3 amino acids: CASSLAGRGQGRETQYF. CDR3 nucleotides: TGTGCCAGCAGCTTAGCGGGTAGAGGACAGGGCAGAGAGACCCAGTACTTC.

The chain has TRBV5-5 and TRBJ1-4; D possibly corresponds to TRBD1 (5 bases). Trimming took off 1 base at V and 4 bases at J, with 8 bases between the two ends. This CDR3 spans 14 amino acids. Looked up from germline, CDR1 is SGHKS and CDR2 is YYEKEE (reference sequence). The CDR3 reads CASSLPGNNEKLFF. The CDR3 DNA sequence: TGTGCCAGCAGCTTGCCAGGGAATAATGAAAAACTGTTTTTT.

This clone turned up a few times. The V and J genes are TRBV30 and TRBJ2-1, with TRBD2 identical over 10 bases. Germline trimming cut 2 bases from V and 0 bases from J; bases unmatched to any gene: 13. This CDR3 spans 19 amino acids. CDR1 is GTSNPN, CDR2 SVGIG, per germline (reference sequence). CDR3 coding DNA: TGTGCCTGGAGTCTCCCTCTAGCATCTAGCGGGAGCTCCTACAATGAGCAGTTCTTC. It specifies CAWSLPLASSGSSYNEQFF.

The CDR3 here is CASSLRQGGAGELFF. The DNA for the CDR3 is TGTGCCAGCAGTTTAAGGCAGGGCGGGGCCGGGGAGCTGTTTTTT. This rearrangement joins TRBV27 to TRBJ2-2, with a tentative D call TRBD2 (6 bases). The CDR3 covers 15 residues. Trimming shortened V by 2 bases and J by 6 bases, and 13 bases separated the two germline ends. Germline loops: CDR1 MNHEY, CDR2 SMNVEV (reference sequence).

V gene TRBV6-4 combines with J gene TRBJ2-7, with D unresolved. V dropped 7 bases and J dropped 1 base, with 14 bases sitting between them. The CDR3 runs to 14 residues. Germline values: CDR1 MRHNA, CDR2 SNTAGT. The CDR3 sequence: CASTVPTVSYEQYF. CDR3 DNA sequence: TGTGCCAGCACCGTCCCCACAGTTTCCTACGAGCAGTACTTC.

CDR3 bases: TGTGCCAGTAGTATGGGGGCGGGGGTGACCACTGAAGCTTTCTTT. Protein sequence: CASSMGAGVTTEAFF. The chain joins TRBV19 to TRBJ1-1, with D perhaps TRBD1 (6 bases). CDR3 length: 15 amino acids. CDR1 and CDR2 (germline): LNHDA, SQIVND (reference sequence). V lost 3 bases, J lost 4 bases, and 15 bases lay in between.

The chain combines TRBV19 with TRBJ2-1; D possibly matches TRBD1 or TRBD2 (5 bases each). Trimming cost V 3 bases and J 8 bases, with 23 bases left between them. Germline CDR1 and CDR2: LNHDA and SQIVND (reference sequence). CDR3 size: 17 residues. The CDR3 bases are TGTGCCAGTAGTATCTTTGGTGAGCGGACCATGGGGGATGAGCAGTTCTTC. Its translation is CASSIFGERTMGDEQFF.